Listed here are 28 T cell receptor beta chains from one sample, sequenced in a study of tumor and adjacent non-tumor tissue in lung cancer. This sample's RNA came from whole unsorted tissue. Distant lung tissue was collected more than 3 cm away from the tumor edge. The library came from three nested PCR rounds adapted from ARM-PCR protocols. TCRdb re-derived calls from the multiplex PCR reads in MiXCR, one entry per CDR3 protein. The table has some 80,000 distinct CDR3 sequences, around 76% seen once. Sequencing input: distant non-tumor lung tissue. These receptors all come from a man between 65 and 85 years old with non-small cell lung cancer.

To note about this clonotype: Since the CDR3 does not end with the conserved phenylalanine or tryptophan, this likely comes from a read error. The chain combines TRBV29-1 with TRBJ2-1; 10 bases align to TRBD2. Germline trimming cut 3 bases from V and 12 bases from J; bases unmatched to any gene: 14. The germline V gene has CDR1 SQVTM and CDR2 ANQGSEA. CDR3 size: 15 residues. CDR3 sequence reads: CSVDGLAVSMSGQFL. Written as DNA, the CDR3 is TGCAGCGTTGACGGACTAGCGGTTAGTATGAGTGGGCAGTTCCTC.

Concerning this clonotype: This may be a read error, as it is one base from a much larger clone. The chain links TRBV5-4 to TRBJ2-7; 8 bases are a match to TRBD1. Germline lookup yields CDR1 SGHNT and CDR2 YYREEE (reference sequence). V was pared by 7 bases and J by 5 bases, with 8 bases of the junction left unmatched. CDR3 length: 13 amino acids. In DNA form, the CDR3 reads TGTGCCAGCGAAGGACAGGGCGGCGACGAGCAGTACTTC. Protein product: CASEGQGGDEQYF.

This clonotype has just one count. Because the CDR3 is missing its conserved closing phenylalanine or tryptophan, this is likely a read error. V and J are TRBV28 and TRBJ2-1, with 8 bases fitting TRBD2. The junction had 10 bases not matched to a gene; V was cut back by 3 bases and J by 9 bases. The CDR3 sequence is 15 residues long. CDR1 is MDHEN, CDR2 SYDVKM, per germline. The CDR3 is CASSFKRGIGAEQFL. In DNA form, the CDR3 reads TGTGCCAGCAGTTTCAAGCGGGGGATTGGTGCTGAGCAGTTCTTA.

This clonotype qualifies as medium-sized. V is TRBV6-5 and J is TRBJ2-7; TRBD1 matches at 9 bases. This CDR3 spans 16 amino acids. Germline V gene lookup returns CDR1 MNHEY and CDR2 SVGAGI. Trimming cost V 0 bases and J 4 bases; bases outside gene matches: 7. The CDR3 sequence: CASSYSFTGGSYEQYF. The CDR3 region has the DNA TGTGCCAGCAGTTACTCGTTTACAGGGGGCAGTTACGAGCAGTACTTC.

As for this clonotype: A junction end diverges from the germline sequence, so it may reflect a read error. This rearrangement joins TRBV28 to TRBJ2-5; 7 nucleotides line up with TRBD2. CDR1 is MDHEN, CDR2 SYDVKM, per germline. The length of the CDR3 is 14 residues. The CDR3 loop is CAISIRDYQETQYF. CDR3 bases: TGTGCCATCAGTATCCGGGACTACCAAGAGACACAGTACTTC.

Concerning this clonotype itself: Sequence at one end of the junction differs from germline and may be a read error. This rearrangement joins TRBV10-3 to TRBJ2-7, with D perhaps TRBD1 (6 bases). CDR1 and CDR2 from the germline V gene are ENHRY and SYGVKD. This CDR3 has 14 residues. The CDR3 spells CVISGTGNPYEQYF. CDR3 sequence (DNA): TGTGTCATCAGTGGTACAGGGAACCCCTACGAGCAGTACTTC.

The chain joins TRBV7-9 to TRBJ1-6; 7 nucleotides line up with TRBD1. The CDR3 is 12 amino acids. Looked up from germline, CDR1 is SEHNR and CDR2 is FQNEAQ (reference sequence). In nucleotides, the CDR3 is TGTGACAGTAGCAACAGGGGTTTACCACTCCACTTT. Its translation: CDSSNRGLPLHF.

This clonotype has more than one count but fewer than ten. One base away lies a much larger clone, so this may be a sequencing read error. J is TRBJ2-2 and V is TRBV6-5, with unresolved D. The CDR3 totals 14 residues. CDR1 MNHEY and CDR2 SVGAGI come from the germline V gene. Trimming took 7 bases from V and 0 from J, leaving 9 bases between them. CDR3 residues: CASKTISNTGELFF. The DNA of the CDR3 is TGTGCCAGCAAGACAATATCGAACACCGGGGAGCTGTTTTTT.

The chain is built from TRBV12-3 or TRBV12-4 and TRBJ1-5, with 10 nucleotides matching TRBD1. The CDR3 is 15 amino acids. CDR3 loop: CASGLGQGMEEPQHF. The CDR3 DNA follows: TGTGCTAGTGGTTTGGGACAGGGGATGGAAGAGCCCCAGCATTTT.

This clonotype was found a few times. This may arise from a read error, as a much more abundant clone is one base away. This chain links TRBV6-5 with TRBJ2-4; D is unclear. The CDR3 extends over 15 amino acids. Trimming removed 6 bases at V and 3 bases at J, with 15 bases between. Germline V gene lookup returns CDR1 MNHEY and CDR2 SVGAGI. Here the CDR3 reads CASRWGSSGKNIQYF. CDR3 in DNA: TGTGCCAGCAGATGGGGAAGTTCGGGCAAAAACATTCAGTACTTC.

The chain has TRBV6-5 and TRBJ2-2; tentative D call: TRBD2 (6 bases). V was shortened by 5 bases and J by 9 bases, with 22 bases between the two germline ends. The CDR3 covers 16 residues. Germline CDR1 MNHEY, CDR2 SVGAGI. CDR3 coding DNA: TGTGCCAGCAGTCGGGAGCGCGGATTTAGGACCAGGGAGCTGTTTTTT. It codes for CASSRERGFRTRELFF.

V gene TRBV29-1 combines with J gene TRBJ1-2; D gene ambiguous. The germline gives CDR1 SQVTM, CDR2 ANQGSEA. This CDR3 spans 13 amino acids. Deletions cut 5 bases from V and 4 bases from J, with 14 bases between. For the CDR3, the DNA is TGCAGCGTTCTTGGGTGGGAGTTCTATGGCTACACCTTC. Its protein is CSVLGWEFYGYTF.

As concerns this clonotype: A read error may account for a junction end that differs from germline. The rearrangement joins TRBV5-6 to TRBJ2-7; TRBD1 agrees at 7 bases. CDR1 is SGHDT and CDR2 is YYEEEE in the germline V gene. This CDR3 has 14 residues. CDR3: CGSTWGQSSYQQYF. The CDR3 bases are TGTGGCAGCACCTGGGGACAGAGCTCCTACCAGCAGTACTTC.

Regarding this clonotype: Sequence at one end of the junction differs from germline and may be a read error. The CDR3 protein is CVSKGSGRRSYEQYF. As DNA, the CDR3 is TGTGTCAGCAAGGGTAGCGGGCGCCGCTCCTACGAGCAGTACTTC. This chain joins TRBV6-6 and TRBJ2-7; TRBD2 matches at 7 bases. Germline V gene lookup returns CDR1 MNHNY and CDR2 SVGAGI (reference sequence). This CDR3 has 15 residues.

Note on this clonotype: The junction departs from germline at one end; a sequencing error may be responsible. The J gene is TRBJ1-1, the V gene TRBV11-2, with D possibly matching TRBD1 (5 bases). The CDR3 loop spans 15 amino acids. Germline-derived CDR1 and CDR2 are SGHAT and FQNNGV. CDR3 sequence: CASGFANSGNTEAVF. The CDR3 region has the DNA TGTGCCAGCGGCTTCGCCAATTCAGGGAACACTGAAGCTGTCTTT. Filled out from reference TRBV11-2 and TRBJ1-1, the complete variable domain reads EAGVAQSPRYKIIEKRQSVAFWCNPISGHATLYWYQQILGQGPKLLIQFQNNGVVDDSQLPKDRFSAERLKGVDSTLKIQPAKLEDSAVYLCASGFANSGNTEAVFGQGTRLTVV.

This clonotype has just a few counts. Possible read error: a much larger clone is one base away. The gene calls are TRBV10-2 and TRBJ1-5; possibly TRBD1 for D (6 bases). Germline-derived CDR1 and CDR2 are WSHSY and SAAADI. The CDR3 length is 13 residues. The CDR3 spells CATKGGGSQPHHF. For the CDR3, the DNA is TGCGCCACCAAAGGGGGTGGGAGTCAGCCCCATCATTTT.

This chain joins TRBV29-1 and TRBJ2-5, with D possibly matching TRBD1 (6 bases). The CDR3 spans 16 residues. The germline CDR1 and CDR2 sequences are SQVTM and ANQGSEA. The V gene lost 7 bases and the J gene lost 4 bases, with 25 bases spanning the gap. The chain's CDR3 is CSAKPYFQTGRETQYF. DNA of the CDR3: TGCAGCGCTAAGCCCTACTTCCAGACAGGTCGAGAGACCCAGTACTTC.

Of note for this clonotype: This could be a read error, since a much larger clone is one nucleotide away. J is TRBJ2-7 and V is TRBV5-4; 8 nucleotides align to TRBD2. The CDR3 loop spans 15 amino acids. Germline CDR1 is SGHNT and CDR2 is YYREEE (reference sequence). CDR3 in amino acids: CTSSSYSRLAYEQYF. For the CDR3, the DNA is TGTACCAGCAGCTCTTATTCGCGACTAGCGTACGAGCAGTACTTC.

As to this clonotype: A read error is likely, as this CDR3 ends without the conserved phenylalanine or tryptophan. Because the CDR3's place on the DNA is in doubt, the DNA is left out and the CDR3 is given as listed by TCRdb. The chain combines TRBV11-2 with TRBJ2-2; TRBD1 is taken as the D call from the table, unchecked against the DNA. The CDR3 length is 15 residues, termini included. Germline V gene sequence: CDR1 SGHAT, CDR2 FQNNGV. The CDR3 protein is CASSIRQVATGELFL.

Regarding this clonotype: The germline gene is not matched at one end of the junction; a read error may be the cause. The chain has TRBV5-1 and TRBJ2-3; a possible D gene is TRBD2 (5 bases). Germline loops: CDR1 SGHRS, CDR2 YFSETQ. This CDR3 contains 13 residues. In DNA form, the CDR3 reads TGCACCAGCAGCTTGATCCCGGGGAATACGCAGTATTTT. It codes for CTSSLIPGNTQYF.

V and J are TRBV10-3 and TRBJ2-3; TRBD1 aligns across 9 bases. This CDR3 is 14 amino acids long. J lost 2 bases, V lost 10 bases, and 7 bases had no gene match. The germline V gene encodes CDR1 ENHRY and CDR2 SYGVKD. The CDR3 sequence: CATLGDRDTDTQYF. The CDR3 DNA reads TGTGCCACTCTGGGGGACAGGGACACAGATACGCAGTATTTT.

About this clonotype: One base away lies a much larger clone, so this may be a sequencing read error. This rearrangement joins TRBV20-1 to TRBJ2-7, with D hard to call. This CDR3 has 10 amino acids. The germline V gene has CDR1 DFQATT and CDR2 SNEGSKA (reference sequence). DNA of the CDR3: TGCACTGCTAGTTCCTACGAGCAGTACTTC. Translation gives CTASSYEQYF.

Turning to this clonotype: This CDR3 is missing its conserved last phenylalanine or tryptophan, likely due to a read error. The chain is built from TRBV28 and TRBJ1-6, with unresolved D. The CDR3 loop spans 20 amino acids. Per germline, CDR1 MDHEN and CDR2 SYDVKM. V dropped 7 bases and J dropped 5 bases, with 30 bases sitting between them. CDR3 sequence: CASNPTWQFYHNFDNSPLHS. As DNA, the CDR3 is TGTGCCAGCAATCCTACCTGGCAGTTTTATCATAACTTCGATAATTCACCCCTCCACTCT.

In regard to this clonotype: At one of its ends the junction is not consistent with the germline gene, which may arise from a read error. The rearrangement links TRBV4-2 to TRBJ2-1, with 7 bases that match TRBD2. This CDR3 comprises 15 residues. Per the germline V gene, CDR1 is LGHNA and CDR2 is YNFKEQ. CDR3 protein: CASIPSGGSSDDQFF. CDR3 DNA sequence: TGTGCCAGCATCCCCTCGGGCGGGAGTAGCGATGATCAGTTCTTC.

Points on this clonotype: The CDR3 end shows no conserved phenylalanine or tryptophan, and so a read error is likely. The DNA is left out, because the CDR3 cannot be placed on it with certainty; the CDR3 is given as TCRdb lists it. The rearrangement links TRBV11-2 to TRBJ1-1. Germline lookup yields CDR1 SGHAT and CDR2 FQNNGV. The CDR3 is 15 residues long, ends included. This CDR3 is CASSFTNSRNTESFY.

A remark on this clonotype: This likely comes from a read error, as the CDR3 has no conserved phenylalanine or tryptophan at its end. The chain uses TRBV12-3 or TRBV12-4 and TRBJ1-3, with 9 bases matching TRBD1. The CDR3 contains 18 residues. CDR3 bases: TGTGCCAGCAGTCGTCCCGGGACAGGGATCAGCTCTGGAGACACCATATATTAT. Its protein product is CASSRPGTGISSGDTIYY.

The chain employs TRBV4-1 and TRBJ1-2, with D tentatively TRBD1 (6 bases). CDR3 length: 14 residues. Germline-derived CDR1 and CDR2 are MGHRA and YSYEKL. Trimming cost V 3 bases and J 6 bases, with 14 bases left between them. For the CDR3, the DNA is TGCGCCAGCAGCCATGACAGGTATTTTGATGGCTACACCTTC. Its translation: CASSHDRYFDGYTF.

The DNA for the CDR3 is TGTGCCAGCAGCTTACCTGGGCAGGAGCAGTTCTTC. Protein: CASSLPGQEQFF. The chain carries TRBV5-4 and TRBJ2-1; D remains unclear. The V gene lost 2 bases and the J gene lost 10 bases, with 10 bases spanning the gap. This CDR3 is 12 amino acids long. Germline V CDR1 and CDR2: SGHNT, YYREEE (reference sequence).